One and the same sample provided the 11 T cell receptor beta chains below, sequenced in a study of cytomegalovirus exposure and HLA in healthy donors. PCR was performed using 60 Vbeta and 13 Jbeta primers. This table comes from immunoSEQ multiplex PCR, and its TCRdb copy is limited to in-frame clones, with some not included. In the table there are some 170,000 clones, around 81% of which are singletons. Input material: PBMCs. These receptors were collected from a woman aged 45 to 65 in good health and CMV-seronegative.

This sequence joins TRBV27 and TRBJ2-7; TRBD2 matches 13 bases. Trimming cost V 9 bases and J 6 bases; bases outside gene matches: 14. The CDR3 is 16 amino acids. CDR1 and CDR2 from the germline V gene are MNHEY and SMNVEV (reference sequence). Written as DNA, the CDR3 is TGTGCCAGTTTCTTACACGGGACTAGCGGGACGAGCGAGCAGTACTTC. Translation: CASFLHGTSGTSEQYF.

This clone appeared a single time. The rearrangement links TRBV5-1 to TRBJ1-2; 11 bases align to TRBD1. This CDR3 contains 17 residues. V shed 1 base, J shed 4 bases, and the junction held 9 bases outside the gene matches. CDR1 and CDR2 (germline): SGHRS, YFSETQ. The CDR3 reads CASSLYRDRGVGYGYTF. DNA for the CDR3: TGCGCCAGCAGCTTGTACCGGGACAGGGGGGTTGGCTATGGCTACACCTTC.

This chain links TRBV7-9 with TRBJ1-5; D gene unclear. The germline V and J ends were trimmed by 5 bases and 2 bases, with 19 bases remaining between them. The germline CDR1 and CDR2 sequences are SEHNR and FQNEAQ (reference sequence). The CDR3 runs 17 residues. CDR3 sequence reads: CASSDAPSSGGNQPQHF. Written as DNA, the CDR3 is TGTGCCAGCAGCGACGCCCCGAGCAGCGGGGGCAATCAGCCCCAGCATTTT. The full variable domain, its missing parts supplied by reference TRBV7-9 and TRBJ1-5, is DTGVSQNPRHKITKRGQNVTFRCDPISEHNRLYWYRQTLGQGPEFLTYFQNEAQLEKSRLLSDRFSAERPKGSFSTLEIQRTEQGDSAMYLCASSDAPSSGGNQPQHFGDGTRLSIL.

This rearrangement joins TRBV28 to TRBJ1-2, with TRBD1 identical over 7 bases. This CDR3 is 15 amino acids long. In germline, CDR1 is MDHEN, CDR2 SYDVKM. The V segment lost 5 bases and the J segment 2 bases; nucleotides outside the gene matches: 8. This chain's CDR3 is CASSHIDRVNYGYTF. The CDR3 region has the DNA TGTGCCAGCAGTCACATCGACAGGGTCAACTATGGCTACACCTTC.

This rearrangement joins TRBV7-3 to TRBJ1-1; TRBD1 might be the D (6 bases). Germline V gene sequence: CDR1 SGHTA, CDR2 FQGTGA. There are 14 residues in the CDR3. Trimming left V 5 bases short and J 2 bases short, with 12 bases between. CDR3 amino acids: CASSPRGSNTEAFF. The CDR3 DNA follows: TGTGCCAGCAGCCCAAGGGGGAGTAACACTGAAGCTTTCTTT.

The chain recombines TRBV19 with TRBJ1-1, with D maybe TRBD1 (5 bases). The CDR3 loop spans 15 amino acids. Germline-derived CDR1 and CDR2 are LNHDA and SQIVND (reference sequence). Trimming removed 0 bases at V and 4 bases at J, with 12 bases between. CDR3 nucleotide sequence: TGTGCCAGTAGTATAGAGGCGAGCGGGGGCACTGAAGCTTTCTTT. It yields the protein CASSIEASGGTEAFF.

The CDR3 region has the DNA TGTGCCAGCAGTGACATGGGACAGGGGATCTCTGGAAACACCATATATTTT. Translating it yields CASSDMGQGISGNTIYF. This sequence joins TRBV27 and TRBJ1-3; 10 bases are a match to TRBD1. V lost 5 bases, J lost 0 bases, and 7 bases stayed unmatched. CDR3 length: 17 residues. Germline CDR1 reads MNHEY; CDR2 reads SMNVEV (reference sequence).

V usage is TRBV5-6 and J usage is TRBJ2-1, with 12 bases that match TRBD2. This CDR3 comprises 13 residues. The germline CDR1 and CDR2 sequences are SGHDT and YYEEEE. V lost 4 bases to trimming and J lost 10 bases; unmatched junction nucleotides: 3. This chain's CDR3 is CASSRTSGREQFF. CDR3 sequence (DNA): TGTGCCAGCAGCCGAACTAGCGGGAGGGAGCAGTTCTTC.

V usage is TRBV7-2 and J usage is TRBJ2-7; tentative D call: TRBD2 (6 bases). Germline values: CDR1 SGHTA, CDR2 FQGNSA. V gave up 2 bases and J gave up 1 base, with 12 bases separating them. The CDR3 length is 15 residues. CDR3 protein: CASSLIGGESYEQYF. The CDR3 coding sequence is TGTGCCAGCAGCTTAATCGGGGGAGAGTCCTACGAGCAGTACTTC. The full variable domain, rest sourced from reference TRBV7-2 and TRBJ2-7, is GAGVSQSPSNKVTEKGKDVELRCDPISGHTALYWYRQSLGQGLEFLIYFQGNSAPDKSGLPSDRFSAERTGGSVSTLTIQRTQQEDSAVYLCASSLIGGESYEQYFGPGTRLTVT.

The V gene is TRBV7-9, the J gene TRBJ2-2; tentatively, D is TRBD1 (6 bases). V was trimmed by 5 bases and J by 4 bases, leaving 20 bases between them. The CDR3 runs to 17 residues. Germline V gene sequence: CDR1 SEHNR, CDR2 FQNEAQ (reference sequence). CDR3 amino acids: CASSPGTPHKGTGELFF. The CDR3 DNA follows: TGTGCCAGCAGCCCCGGGACACCCCATAAGGGCACCGGGGAGCTGTTTTTT.

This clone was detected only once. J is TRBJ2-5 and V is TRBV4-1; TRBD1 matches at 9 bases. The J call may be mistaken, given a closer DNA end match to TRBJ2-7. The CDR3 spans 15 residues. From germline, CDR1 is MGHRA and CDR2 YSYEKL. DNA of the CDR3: TGCGCCAGCAGCCCTACAGGGGGCCTCCCCTACGAGCAGTACTTC. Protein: CASSPTGGLPYEQYF.